The sequence of this T cell receptor (beta chain) was determined in a study of T cell responses to AZD1222 COVID-19 vaccine. Comment on this clone: Its specificity is not known.

Overall study results and limits: The donors showed a predominance of white British ancestry and of females, with possible underestimation of clonal diversity.

Germline V gives CDR1 SEHNR, CDR2 FQNEAQ (reference sequence). The CDR3 has 18 amino acids. The V and J ends lost 3 bases and 1 base, in that order; junction bases with no gene match: 8. Sequencing was performed with immunoSEQ multiplex PCR; in TCRdb, only in-frame clones are kept and a portion is missing. The repertoire consists of around 78,000 clones, with more than 75% occurring once and the leading ten covering approximately 4.2%. This TCR was sampled from an adult in good health. V is TRBV7-9 and J is TRBJ1-4; 10 nucleotides agree with TRBD1. The sequences come from peripheral blood, collected on day 0 of AZD1222 vaccination. DNA for the CDR3: TGTGCCAGCAGCTTGACAGGGGGCGTTGGGAGAACTAATGAAAAACTGTTTTTT. Translated, it gives CASSLTGGVGRTNEKLFF.